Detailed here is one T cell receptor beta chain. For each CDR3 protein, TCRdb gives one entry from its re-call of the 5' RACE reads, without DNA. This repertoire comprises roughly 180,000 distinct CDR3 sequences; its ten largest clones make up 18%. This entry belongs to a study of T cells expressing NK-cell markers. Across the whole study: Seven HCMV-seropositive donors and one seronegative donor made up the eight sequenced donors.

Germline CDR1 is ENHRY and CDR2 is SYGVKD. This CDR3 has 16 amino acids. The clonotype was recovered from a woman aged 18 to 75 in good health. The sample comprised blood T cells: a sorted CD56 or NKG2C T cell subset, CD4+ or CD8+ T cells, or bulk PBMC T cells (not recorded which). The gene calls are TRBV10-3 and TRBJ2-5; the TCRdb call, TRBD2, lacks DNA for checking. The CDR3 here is CAISEPGLAGEETQYF.